These 26 T cell receptor beta chains share one sample of origin, sequenced in a study of T cell responses to AZD1222 COVID-19 vaccine. The repertoire was sequenced with immunoSEQ multiplex PCR; TCRdb's copy has only in-frame clones and lacks some. Of about 120,000 clones in the sample, 93% were seen once. The sequences come from peripheral blood, collected on day 0 of AZD1222 vaccination. These receptors all stem from an adult in good health.

This chain uses TRBV7-9 with TRBJ2-7; D is unresolved. The CDR3 runs to 14 residues. The germline gives CDR1 SEHNR, CDR2 FQNEAQ (reference sequence). Trimming removed 5 bases from V and 3 bases from J, with 14 bases in between. DNA of the CDR3: TGTGCCAGCAGCCGCTTAGAAAACTACTACGAGCAGTACTTC. It codes for CASSRLENYYEQYF.

V gene TRBV28 combines with J gene TRBJ2-3, with a tentative D call TRBD2 (6 bases). V lost 8 bases and J lost 6, with 18 bases in between. Germline-derived CDR1 and CDR2 are MDHEN and SYDVKM. This CDR3 region has 14 residues. The CDR3 reads CASGPQTSSDTQYF. In DNA, the CDR3 is TGTGCCAGCGGACCCCAGACTAGTTCGGATACGCAGTATTTT.

The chain recombines TRBV6-5 with TRBJ2-2, with D unresolved. V lost 0 bases, J lost 6 bases, and 5 bases lay in between. The germline gives CDR1 MNHEY, CDR2 SVGAGI. This CDR3 has 13 residues. As DNA, the CDR3 is TGTGCCAGCAGTTACTCTAGGTCCGGGGAGCTGTTTTTT. Its translation is CASSYSRSGELFF.

V and J are TRBV6-1 and TRBJ1-5, with 9 bases fitting TRBD1. CDR3 length equals 16 residues. J was trimmed by 7 bases and V by 3 bases; bases with no gene match: 10. Germline V lookup: CDR1 MNHNS, CDR2 SASEGT. The CDR3 is CASSDSFGTGFQPQHF. The CDR3 nucleotides are TGTGCCAGCAGTGATTCATTCGGGACAGGGTTCCAGCCCCAGCATTTT.

The CDR3 loop is CASSRGPGNTIYF. The CDR3 coding sequence is TGTGCCAGCAGCAGGGGGCCTGGAAACACCATATATTTT. This chain joins TRBV13 and TRBJ1-3, with 7 bases lining up with TRBD1. This CDR3 is 13 amino acids long. The germline gives CDR1 PRHDT, CDR2 FYEKMQ (reference sequence). The V and J ends lost 5 bases and 2 bases, in that order; junction bases with no gene match: 0.

The genes are TRBV7-8 and TRBJ1-3; D gene unclear. V was cut by 3 bases and J by 5 bases, with 8 bases left in between. The germline V gene has CDR1 SGHVS and CDR2 FQNEAQ. This CDR3 has 13 amino acids. In nucleotides, the CDR3 is TGTGCCAGCAGCTTCAGTTTACGAAACACCATATATTTT. Protein product: CASSFSLRNTIYF.

The gene calls are TRBV29-1 and TRBJ2-7, with a weak D call TRBD1 (6 bases). This CDR3 comprises 14 residues. Between the trimmed V and J ends, which lost 4 bases and 4 bases, there was a span of 17 bases. Germline CDR1 reads SQVTM; CDR2 reads ANQGSEA. Here the CDR3 reads CSVGGQKIGYEQYF. CDR3 DNA: TGCAGCGTTGGGGGGCAGAAAATAGGATACGAGCAGTACTTC.

The chain links TRBV7-3 to TRBJ1-1, with 7 nucleotides matching TRBD1. This CDR3 is built from 15 residues. Germline CDR1 reads SGHTA; CDR2 reads FQGTGA. Trimming cost V 6 bases and J 5 bases; bases outside gene matches: 12. The CDR3 sequence: CASSSTGVKTTEAFF. CDR3 DNA: TGTGCCAGCAGTTCAACAGGGGTTAAGACGACTGAAGCTTTCTTT.

J is TRBJ2-5 and V is TRBV5-4; D is unresolved. This CDR3 has 13 residues. The V gene lost 4 bases and the J gene lost 4 bases, with 11 bases spanning the gap. Germline CDR1 SGHNT, CDR2 YYREEE (reference sequence). This CDR3 is CASSPGPIETQYF. CDR3 coding DNA: TGTGCCAGCAGCCCTGGACCGATAGAGACCCAGTACTTC.

This clone was observed a single time. This chain links TRBV18 with TRBJ1-6; a possible D gene is TRBD1 (6 bases). The germline V and J ends were trimmed by 6 bases and 0 bases, with 18 bases remaining between them. CDR1 KGHSH and CDR2 LQKENI come from the germline V gene. This CDR3 region has 18 residues. The CDR3 reads CASSQGTSHPSYNSPLHF. CDR3 DNA sequence: TGTGCCAGCTCGCAAGGGACATCTCACCCCTCCTATAATTCACCCCTCCACTTT.

The rearrangement joins TRBV27 to TRBJ1-3; no clear D gene. Trimming pared 5 bases from V and 2 bases from J, leaving 7 bases between. CDR1 and CDR2 from the germline V gene are MNHEY and SMNVEV (reference sequence). CDR3 length equals 13 residues. Written as DNA, the CDR3 is TGTGCCAGCAGTCCCCGGGCTGGAAACACCATATATTTT. Translation: CASSPRAGNTIYF.

The chain employs TRBV4-1 and TRBJ2-7, with a weak D call TRBD1 (6 bases). V lost 0 bases to trimming and J lost 3 bases, with 12 bases between them. The length of the CDR3 is 15 residues. Germline lookup yields CDR1 MGHRA and CDR2 YSYEKL. In DNA, the CDR3 is TGCGCCAGCAGCCAAGAAGGGCAGGGGATCTACGAGCAGTACTTC. Translated: CASSQEGQGIYEQYF.

This clone came up once. The chain recombines TRBV7-8 with TRBJ1-6; no firm D call. Germline CDR1 is SGHVS and CDR2 is FQNEAQ. Trimming took off 1 base at V and 7 bases at J, with 11 bases between the two ends. The CDR3 is 15 amino acids. The CDR3 coding sequence is TGTGCCAGCAGCTTAGTGGAGGCCTCGAATTCACCCCTCCACTTT. Translated: CASSLVEASNSPLHF.

The V gene is TRBV2, the J gene TRBJ2-7; no clear D. The germline V gene has CDR1 SNHLY and CDR2 FYNNEI. The CDR3 consists of 14 residues. Trimming took off 4 bases at V and 4 bases at J, with 14 bases between the two ends. CDR3 sequence: CASSGLVSRYEQYF. CDR3 nucleotide sequence: TGTGCCAGCAGTGGACTTGTCAGTAGGTACGAGCAGTACTTC.

This clone showed up just once. The chain has TRBV18 and TRBJ1-5; maybe TRBD1 (5 bases). V lost 3 bases and J 5 bases, leaving 17 bases between the germline ends. Germline V gene sequence: CDR1 KGHSH, CDR2 LQKENI. CDR3 length: 16 residues. CDR3 bases: TGTGCCAGCTCACCCCAGGGACGGCGGCAAGATCAGCCCCAGCATTTT. This translates into CASSPQGRRQDQPQHF.

The rearrangement uses TRBV28 and TRBJ2-7; D gene uncertain. Germline CDR1 and CDR2: MDHEN and SYDVKM. The CDR3 contains 12 residues. The V end was cut by 8 bases, the J end by 3 bases, with 11 bases between. DNA for the CDR3: TGTGCCAGCCGAGGCTCCCGCTACGAGCAGTACTTC. As protein: CASRGSRYEQYF.

The chain's CDR3 is CSARRMETQYF. Here the CDR3 DNA reads TGCAGTGCTCGGAGGATGGAGACCCAGTACTTC. V is TRBV20-1 and J is TRBJ2-5; D perhaps matches TRBD2 (5 bases). Trimming removed 5 bases from V and 5 bases from J, with 9 bases in between. CDR1 DFQATT and CDR2 SNEGSKA come from the germline V gene (reference sequence). The CDR3 runs 11 residues.

The rearrangement joins TRBV19 to TRBJ1-5, with D uncertain. Germline CDR1 reads LNHDA; CDR2 reads SQIVND (reference sequence). This CDR3 is 12 amino acids long. Deletions cut 5 bases from V and 9 bases from J, with 11 bases between. The DNA of the CDR3 is TGTGCCAGTAGTCAACCGGCACCGCCCCAGCATTTT. This gives the protein CASSQPAPPQHF.

This rearrangement joins TRBV2 to TRBJ1-1; weak D call: TRBD1 (5 bases). Germline-derived CDR1 and CDR2 are SNHLY and FYNNEI. Deletions cut 6 bases from V and 0 bases from J, with 8 bases between. CDR3 size: 13 residues. CDR3 sequence (DNA): TGTGCCAGCAGCAGGGAAATGAACACTGAAGCTTTCTTT. Its protein is CASSREMNTEAFF.

The chain has TRBV5-8 and TRBJ1-3; D call uncertain. V dropped 5 bases and J dropped 0 bases, with 6 bases sitting between them. Germline CDR1 and CDR2: SGHTS and YDEGEE. The CDR3 loop spans 13 amino acids. The chain's CDR3 is CASRVSSGNTIYF. In DNA form, the CDR3 reads TGTGCCAGCAGGGTTAGCTCTGGAAACACCATATATTTT.

The chain has TRBV6-1 and TRBJ2-1, with 8 bases matching TRBD1. V was clipped by 2 bases and J by 10 bases; unmatched bases: 4. The germline gives CDR1 MNHNS, CDR2 SASEGT. This CDR3 has 13 amino acids. DNA for the CDR3: TGTGCCAGCAGTGAAATCGGACAGGGCGAGCAGTTCTTC. Its protein product is CASSEIGQGEQFF.

This clone has a single count. The chain has TRBV11-2 and TRBJ2-3, with a weak D call TRBD2 (5 bases). The ends were cut back, 5 bases at V and 0 bases at J, with 12 bases in the middle. Germline loops: CDR1 SGHAT, CDR2 FQNNGV. The CDR3 is 15 amino acids. The CDR3 sequence is CASSLTRSSTDTQYF. CDR3 coding DNA: TGTGCCAGCAGCCTTACTAGGTCTAGCACAGATACGCAGTATTTT.

The chain uses TRBV18 and TRBJ2-5; 7 bases line up with TRBD2. Germline CDR1 and CDR2: KGHSH and LQKENI. J was trimmed by 4 bases and V by 0 bases; bases with no gene match: 5. This CDR3 has 15 residues. CDR3 bases: TGTGCCAGCTCACCACCCTGGACTAGTCGAGAGACCCAGTACTTC. Translation gives CASSPPWTSRETQYF. Using reference TRBV18 and TRBJ2-5 for the parts outside the CDR3, the full variable domain is NAGVMQNPRHLVRRRGQEARLRCSPMKGHSHVYWYRQLPEEGLKFMVYLQKENIIDESGMPKERFSAEFPKEGPSILRIQQVVRGDSAAYFCASSPPWTSRETQYFGPGTRLLVL.

The rearrangement links TRBV19 to TRBJ2-5; D assignment may be TRBD1 or TRBD2 (7 bases each). Trimming removed 3 bases from V and 3 bases from J, with 11 bases in between. This CDR3 spans 14 amino acids. Per germline, CDR1 LNHDA and CDR2 SQIVND (reference sequence). The CDR3 protein is CASSMSGGEETQYF. The CDR3 DNA follows: TGTGCCAGTAGTATGTCAGGGGGGGAAGAGACCCAGTACTTC.

This chain connects TRBV4-1 to TRBJ1-5; possibly TRBD1 for D (6 bases). There are 17 residues in the CDR3. Germline CDR1 reads MGHRA; CDR2 reads YSYEKL. The ends were cut back, 4 bases at V and 4 bases at J, with 20 bases in the middle. The CDR3 loop is CASSPYAPGAGNQPQHF. Here the CDR3 DNA reads TGCGCCAGCAGCCCCTACGCTCCGGGGGCAGGGAATCAGCCCCAGCATTTT.

The chain links TRBV7-2 to TRBJ2-7; 10 nucleotides match TRBD2. Trimming at V came to 8 bases and at J to 3 bases, leaving 13 bases not matched to a gene. The germline gives CDR1 SGHTA, CDR2 FQGNSA. The CDR3 has 16 amino acids. Written as DNA, the CDR3 is TGTGCCAGCTCAAAAGCGGGGAGGACTAGCGGCTACGAGCAGTACTTC. This translates into CASSKAGRTSGYEQYF.